This TCR beta chain was sequenced during a study of OX40 agonist ivuxolimab in advanced cancers. Whole-study context: Patients enrolled in dose escalation were diagnosed with hepatocellular carcinoma, melanoma, renal cell or head and neck cancer.

The assay was immunoSEQ multiplex PCR, and TCRdb's table has in-frame clones only and misses some. The data contain 79,000 or so clones, 75% to 95% of them seen just once; the ten biggest clones take up under 2%. A note on this clone: Its antigen is still unknown.

Trimming left V 7 bases short and J 2 bases short, with 17 bases between. Germline-derived CDR1 and CDR2 are SEHNR and FQNEAQ (reference sequence). This CDR3 is 15 amino acids long. General study results and limits: The expanded peripheral T cells' antigen specificity was not determined. Both CD4+ and CD8+ T cell populations in blood had undergone clonal expansion by week 6 at 0.1 to 3.0 mg/kg.

The sequence came from an adult with an advanced solid tumor such as melanoma, head and neck, liver or kidney cancer. This chain uses TRBV7-9 with TRBJ1-2; TRBD1 is a possible D gene (6 bases). The sequenced sample was CD4+ or CD8+ T cells sorted from blood, obtained in a trial of the OX40 agonist ivuxolimab. The CDR3 DNA sequence: TGTGCCAGCACCGCCTCGGGGAGGGGGAACTATGGCTACACCTTC. The encoded protein is CASTASGRGNYGYTF.